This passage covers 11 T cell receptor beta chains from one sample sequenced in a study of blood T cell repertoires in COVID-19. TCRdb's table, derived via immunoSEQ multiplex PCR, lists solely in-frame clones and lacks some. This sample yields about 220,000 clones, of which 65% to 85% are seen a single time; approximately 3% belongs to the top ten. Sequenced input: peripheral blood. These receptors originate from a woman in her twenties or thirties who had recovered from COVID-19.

In DNA form, the CDR3 reads TGTGCCAGCAGCTTCCGGGACAGGGATTCACCCCTCCACTTT. This encodes CASSFRDRDSPLHF. The rearrangement joins TRBV5-4 to TRBJ1-6, with 9 bases identical to TRBD1. The junction had 2 bases not matched to a gene; V was cut back by 2 bases and J by 8 bases. CDR3 length: 14 residues. Looked up from germline, CDR1 is SGHNT and CDR2 is YYREEE (reference sequence).

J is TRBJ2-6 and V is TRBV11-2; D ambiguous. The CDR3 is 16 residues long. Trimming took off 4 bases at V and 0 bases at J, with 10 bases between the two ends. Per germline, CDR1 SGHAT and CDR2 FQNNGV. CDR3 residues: CASSSFTFSGANVLTF. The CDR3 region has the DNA TGTGCCAGCAGCTCCTTCACTTTCTCTGGGGCCAACGTCCTGACTTTC.

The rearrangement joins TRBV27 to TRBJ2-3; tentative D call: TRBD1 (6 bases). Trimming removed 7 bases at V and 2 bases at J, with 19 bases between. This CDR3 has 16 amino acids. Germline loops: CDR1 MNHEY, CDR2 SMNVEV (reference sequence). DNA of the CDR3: TGTGCCAGCATGAGGTTGTTTGACAGGAACACAGATACGCAGTATTTT. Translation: CASMRLFDRNTDTQYF.

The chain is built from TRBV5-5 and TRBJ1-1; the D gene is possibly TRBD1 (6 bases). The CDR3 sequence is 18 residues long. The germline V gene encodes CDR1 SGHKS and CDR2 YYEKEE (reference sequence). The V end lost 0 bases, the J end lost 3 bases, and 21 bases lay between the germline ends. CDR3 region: CASSLVRGATGTDTEAFF. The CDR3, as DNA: TGTGCCAGCAGCTTGGTTCGGGGGGCGACCGGCACGGACACTGAAGCTTTCTTT.

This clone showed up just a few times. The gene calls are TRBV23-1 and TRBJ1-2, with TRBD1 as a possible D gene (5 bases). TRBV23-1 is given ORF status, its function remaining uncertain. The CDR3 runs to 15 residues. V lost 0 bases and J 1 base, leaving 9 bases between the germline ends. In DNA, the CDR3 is TGCGCCAGCAGTCAATCGGGGGGAAGTAACTATGGCTACACCTTC. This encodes CASSQSGGSNYGYTF.

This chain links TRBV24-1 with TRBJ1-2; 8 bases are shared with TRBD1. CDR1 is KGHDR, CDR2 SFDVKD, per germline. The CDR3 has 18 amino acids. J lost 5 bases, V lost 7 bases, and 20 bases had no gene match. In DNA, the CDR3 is TGTGCCACCAGCCGACCCAGGAACCCGGACAGGGATAAGTATGGCTACACCTTC. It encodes CATSRPRNPDRDKYGYTF.

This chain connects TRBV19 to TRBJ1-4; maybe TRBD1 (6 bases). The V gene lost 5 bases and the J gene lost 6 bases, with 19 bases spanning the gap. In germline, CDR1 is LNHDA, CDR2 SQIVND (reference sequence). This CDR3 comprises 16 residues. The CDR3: CASSLAGARIDEKLFF. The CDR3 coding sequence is TGTGCCAGTAGTTTGGCGGGGGCGCGAATCGATGAAAAACTGTTTTTT.

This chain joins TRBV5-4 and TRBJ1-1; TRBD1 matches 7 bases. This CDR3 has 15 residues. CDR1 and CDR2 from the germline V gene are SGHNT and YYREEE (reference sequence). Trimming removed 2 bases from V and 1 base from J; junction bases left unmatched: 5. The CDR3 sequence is CASSLVAGGNTEAFF. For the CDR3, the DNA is TGTGCCAGCAGCTTAGTTGCAGGGGGGAACACTGAAGCTTTCTTT.

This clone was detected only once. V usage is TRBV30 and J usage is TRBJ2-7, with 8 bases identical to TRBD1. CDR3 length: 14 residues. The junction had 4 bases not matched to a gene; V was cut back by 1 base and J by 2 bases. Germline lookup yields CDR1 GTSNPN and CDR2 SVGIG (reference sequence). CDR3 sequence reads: CAWSGTGKPYEQYF. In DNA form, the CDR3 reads TGTGCCTGGAGTGGGACAGGGAAGCCCTACGAGCAGTACTTC.

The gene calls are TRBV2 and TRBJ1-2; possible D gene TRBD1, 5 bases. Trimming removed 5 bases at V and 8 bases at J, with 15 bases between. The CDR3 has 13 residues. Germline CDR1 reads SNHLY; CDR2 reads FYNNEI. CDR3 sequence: CASSSTGRQGYTF. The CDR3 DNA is TGTGCCAGCAGTTCCACAGGAAGGCAAGGCTACACCTTC.

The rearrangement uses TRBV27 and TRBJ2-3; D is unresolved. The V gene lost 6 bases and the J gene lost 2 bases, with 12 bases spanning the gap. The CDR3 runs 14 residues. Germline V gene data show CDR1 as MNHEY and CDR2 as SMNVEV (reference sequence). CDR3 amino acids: CASRIQFNTDTQYF. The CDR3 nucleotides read TGTGCCAGCAGGATACAATTCAACACAGATACGCAGTATTTT.